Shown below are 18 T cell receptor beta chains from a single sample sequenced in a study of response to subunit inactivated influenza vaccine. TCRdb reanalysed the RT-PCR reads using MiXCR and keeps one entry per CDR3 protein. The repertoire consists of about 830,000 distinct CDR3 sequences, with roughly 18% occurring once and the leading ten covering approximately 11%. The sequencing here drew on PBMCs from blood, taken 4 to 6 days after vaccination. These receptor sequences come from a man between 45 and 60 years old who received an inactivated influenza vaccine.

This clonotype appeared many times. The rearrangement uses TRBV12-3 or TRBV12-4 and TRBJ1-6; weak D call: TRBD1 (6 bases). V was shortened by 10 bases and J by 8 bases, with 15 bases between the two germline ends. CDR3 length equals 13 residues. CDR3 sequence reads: CATSERGDSPLHF. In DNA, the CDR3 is TGTGCCACCTCGGAGAGGGGGGATTCACCCCTCCACTTT.

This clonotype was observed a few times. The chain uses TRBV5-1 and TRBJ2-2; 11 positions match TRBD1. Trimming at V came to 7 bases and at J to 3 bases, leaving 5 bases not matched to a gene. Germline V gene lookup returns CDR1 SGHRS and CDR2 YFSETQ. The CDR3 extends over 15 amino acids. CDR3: CASSGTGGDTGELFF. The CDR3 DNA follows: TGCGCCAGCTCCGGGACAGGGGGAGACACCGGGGAGCTGTTTTTT.

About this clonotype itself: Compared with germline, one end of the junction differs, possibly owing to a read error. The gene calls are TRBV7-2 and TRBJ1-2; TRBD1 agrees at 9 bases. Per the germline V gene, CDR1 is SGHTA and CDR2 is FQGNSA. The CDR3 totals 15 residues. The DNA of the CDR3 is TGTGCCAGCAGCACTTGGACAGGGGATAACTATGGCTACTCCTTC. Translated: CASSTWTGDNYGYSF.

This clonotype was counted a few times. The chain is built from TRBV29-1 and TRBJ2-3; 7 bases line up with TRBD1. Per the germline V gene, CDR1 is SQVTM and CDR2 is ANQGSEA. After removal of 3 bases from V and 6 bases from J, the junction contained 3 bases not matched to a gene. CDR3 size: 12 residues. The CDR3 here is CSVEKGADTQYF. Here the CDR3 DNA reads TGCAGCGTTGAGAAGGGGGCTGATACGCAGTATTTT.

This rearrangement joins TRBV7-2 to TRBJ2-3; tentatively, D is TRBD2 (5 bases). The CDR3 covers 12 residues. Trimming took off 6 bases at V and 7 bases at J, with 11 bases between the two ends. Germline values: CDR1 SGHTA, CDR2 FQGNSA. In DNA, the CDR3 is TGTGCCAGCAGTCCGACGGGATATACGCAGTATTTT. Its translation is CASSPTGYTQYF.

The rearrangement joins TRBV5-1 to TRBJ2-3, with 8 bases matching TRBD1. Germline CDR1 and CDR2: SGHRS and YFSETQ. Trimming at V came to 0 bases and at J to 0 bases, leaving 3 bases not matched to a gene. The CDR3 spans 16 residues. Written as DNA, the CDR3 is TGCGCCAGCAGCTTGGGGGACAGGTCTAGCACAGATACGCAGTATTTT. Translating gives CASSLGDRSSTDTQYF. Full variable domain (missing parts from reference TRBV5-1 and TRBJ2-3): KAGVTQTPRYLIKTRGQQVTLSCSPISGHRSVSWYQQTPGQGLQFLFEYFSETQRNKGNFPGRFSGRQFSNSRSEMNVSTLELGDSALYLCASSLGDRSSTDTQYFGPGTRLTVL.

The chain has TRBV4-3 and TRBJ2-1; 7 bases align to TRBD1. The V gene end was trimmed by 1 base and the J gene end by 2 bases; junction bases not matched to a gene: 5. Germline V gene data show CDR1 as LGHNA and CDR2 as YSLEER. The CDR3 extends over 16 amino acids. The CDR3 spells CASSQGAQGAYNEQFF. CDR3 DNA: TGCGCCAGCAGCCAAGGGGCGCAGGGGGCCTACAATGAGCAGTTCTTC.

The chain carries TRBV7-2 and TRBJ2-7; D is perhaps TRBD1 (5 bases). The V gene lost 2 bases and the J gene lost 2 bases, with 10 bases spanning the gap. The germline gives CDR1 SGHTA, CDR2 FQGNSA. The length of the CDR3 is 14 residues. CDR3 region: CASSLFRTTYEQYF. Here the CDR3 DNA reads TGTGCCAGCAGCTTATTTAGGACAACCTACGAGCAGTACTTC.

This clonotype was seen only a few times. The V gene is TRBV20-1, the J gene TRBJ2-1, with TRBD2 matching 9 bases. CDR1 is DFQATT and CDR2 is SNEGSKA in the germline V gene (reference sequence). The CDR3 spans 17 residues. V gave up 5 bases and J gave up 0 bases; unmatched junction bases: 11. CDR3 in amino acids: CSAPRASGDSSYNEQFF. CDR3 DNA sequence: TGCAGTGCTCCCCGGGCTAGCGGGGATAGCTCCTACAATGAGCAGTTCTTC.

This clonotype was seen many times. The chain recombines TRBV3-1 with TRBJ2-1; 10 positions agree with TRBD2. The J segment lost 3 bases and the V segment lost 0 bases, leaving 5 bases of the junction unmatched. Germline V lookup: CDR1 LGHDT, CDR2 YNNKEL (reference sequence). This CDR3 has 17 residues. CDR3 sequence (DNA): TGTGCCAGCAGCCAAGATCCTAGCGGGAGAATCTACAATGAGCAGTTCTTC. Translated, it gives CASSQDPSGRIYNEQFF.

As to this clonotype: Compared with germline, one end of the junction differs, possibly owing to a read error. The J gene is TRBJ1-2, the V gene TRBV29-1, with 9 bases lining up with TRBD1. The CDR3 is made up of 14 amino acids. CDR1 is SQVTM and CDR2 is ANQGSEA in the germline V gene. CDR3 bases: TGCAGCGTAGAAGACAGGGGGAAAAACTATGGCTACACCTTC. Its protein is CSVEDRGKNYGYTF.

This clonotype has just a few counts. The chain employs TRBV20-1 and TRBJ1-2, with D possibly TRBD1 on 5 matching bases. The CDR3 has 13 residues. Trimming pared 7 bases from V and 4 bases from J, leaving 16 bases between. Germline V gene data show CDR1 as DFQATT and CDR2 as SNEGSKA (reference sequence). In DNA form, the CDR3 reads TGCAGTGTCCCGACGGGAAGGGGCTATGGCTACACCTTC. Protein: CSVPTGRGYGYTF.

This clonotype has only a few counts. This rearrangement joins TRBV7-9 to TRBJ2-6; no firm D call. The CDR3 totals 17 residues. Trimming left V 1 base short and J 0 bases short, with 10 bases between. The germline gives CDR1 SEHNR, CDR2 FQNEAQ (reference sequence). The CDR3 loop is CASSLETTASGANVLTF. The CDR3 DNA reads TGTGCCAGCAGCTTAGAAACGACCGCCTCTGGGGCCAACGTCCTGACTTTC.

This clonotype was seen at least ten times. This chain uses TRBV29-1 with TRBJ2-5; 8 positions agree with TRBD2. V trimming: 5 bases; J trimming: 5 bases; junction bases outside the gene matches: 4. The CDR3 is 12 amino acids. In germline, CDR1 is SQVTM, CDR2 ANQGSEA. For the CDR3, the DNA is TGCAGCGTTAGCGGGAGTGGGGAGACCCAGTACTTC. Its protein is CSVSGSGETQYF.

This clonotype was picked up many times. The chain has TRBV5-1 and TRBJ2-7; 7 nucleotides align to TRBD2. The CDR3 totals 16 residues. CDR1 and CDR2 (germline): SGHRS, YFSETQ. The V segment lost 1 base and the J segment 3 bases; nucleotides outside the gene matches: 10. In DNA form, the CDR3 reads TGCGCCAGCAGCTTGACGATGGCGGGAGAGGGCTACGAGCAGTACTTC. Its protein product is CASSLTMAGEGYEQYF.

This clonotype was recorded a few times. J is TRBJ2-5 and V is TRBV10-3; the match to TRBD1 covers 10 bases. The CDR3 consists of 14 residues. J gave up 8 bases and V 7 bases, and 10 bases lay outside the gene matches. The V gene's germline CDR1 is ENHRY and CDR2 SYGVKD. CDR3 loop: CAINPTGDRGTQYF. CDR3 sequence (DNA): TGTGCCATCAACCCTACGGGGGACAGGGGTACCCAGTACTTC.

The CDR3 bases are TGTGCCAGCAGCTCATGGACTAGCGAGTCCTACGAGCAGTACTTC. Translation: CASSSWTSESYEQYF. The chain uses TRBV6-1 and TRBJ2-7, with TRBD2 matching over 9 bases. J was trimmed by 1 base and V by 6 bases; bases with no gene match: 7. This CDR3 comprises 15 residues. Germline assignment: CDR1 MNHNS and CDR2 SASEGT.

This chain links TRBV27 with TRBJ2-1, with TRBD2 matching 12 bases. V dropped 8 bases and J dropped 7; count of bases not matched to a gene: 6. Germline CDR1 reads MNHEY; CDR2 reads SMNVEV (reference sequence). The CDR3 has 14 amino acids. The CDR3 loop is CASGLAGGWNEQFF. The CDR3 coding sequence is TGTGCCAGCGGCCTAGCGGGAGGGTGGAATGAGCAGTTCTTC.